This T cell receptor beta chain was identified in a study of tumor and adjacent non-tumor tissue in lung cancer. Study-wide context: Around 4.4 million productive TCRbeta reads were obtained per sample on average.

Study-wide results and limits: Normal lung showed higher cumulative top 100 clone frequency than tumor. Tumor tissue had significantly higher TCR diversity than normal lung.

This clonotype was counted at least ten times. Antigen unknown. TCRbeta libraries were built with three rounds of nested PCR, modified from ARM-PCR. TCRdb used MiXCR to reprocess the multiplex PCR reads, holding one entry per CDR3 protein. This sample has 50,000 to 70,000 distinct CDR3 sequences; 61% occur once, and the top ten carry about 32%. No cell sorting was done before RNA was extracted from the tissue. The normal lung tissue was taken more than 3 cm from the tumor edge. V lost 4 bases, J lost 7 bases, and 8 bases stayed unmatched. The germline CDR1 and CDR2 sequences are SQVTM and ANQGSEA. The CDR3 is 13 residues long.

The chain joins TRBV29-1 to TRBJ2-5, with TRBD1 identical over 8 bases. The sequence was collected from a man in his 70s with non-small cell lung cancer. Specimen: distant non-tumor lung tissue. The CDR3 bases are TGCAGCGTTGGGACAGGGAATTTGGGGACCCAGTACTTC. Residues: CSVGTGNLGTQYF.